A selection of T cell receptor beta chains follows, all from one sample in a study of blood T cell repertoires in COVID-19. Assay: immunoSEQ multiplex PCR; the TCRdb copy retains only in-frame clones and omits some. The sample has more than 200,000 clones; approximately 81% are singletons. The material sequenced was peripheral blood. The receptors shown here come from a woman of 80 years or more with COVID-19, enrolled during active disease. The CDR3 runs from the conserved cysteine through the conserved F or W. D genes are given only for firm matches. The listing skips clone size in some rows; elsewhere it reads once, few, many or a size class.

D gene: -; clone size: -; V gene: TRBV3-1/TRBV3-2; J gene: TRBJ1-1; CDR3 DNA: TGTGCCAGCAGCCCCGGACAGTGGGGGACTGAAGCTTTCTTT; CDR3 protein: CASSPGQWGTEAFF
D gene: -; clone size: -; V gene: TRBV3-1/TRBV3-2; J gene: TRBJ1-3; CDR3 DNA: TGTGCCAGCAGCCAATCGGCAGGAGGATCCACCATATATTTT; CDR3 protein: CASSQSAGGSTIYF
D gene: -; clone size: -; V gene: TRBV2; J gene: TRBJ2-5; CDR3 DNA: TGTGCCAGCAGGGTGAGAGAGACCCAGTACTTC; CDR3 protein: CASRVRETQYF
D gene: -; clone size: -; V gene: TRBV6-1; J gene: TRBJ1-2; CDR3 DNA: TGTGCCAGCAGTGAAGCCCTCAGGGCTAACTATGGCTACACCTTC; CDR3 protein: CASSEALRANYGYTF
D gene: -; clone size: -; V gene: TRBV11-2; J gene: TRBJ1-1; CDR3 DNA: TGTGCCAGCAGCGGACGGGGGGTGAACACTGAAGCTTTCTTT; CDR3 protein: CASSGRGVNTEAFF
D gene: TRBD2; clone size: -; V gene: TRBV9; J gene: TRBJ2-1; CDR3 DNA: TGTGCCAGCAGCTCCCGGACTGGCGGGGGGGCGGGTATTAGTGAGCAGTTCTTC; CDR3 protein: CASSSRTGGGAGISEQFF
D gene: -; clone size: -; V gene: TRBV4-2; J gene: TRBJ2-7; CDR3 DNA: TGTGCCAGCAGCCAACCCCCCCTCTACGAGCAGTACTTC; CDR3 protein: CASSQPPLYEQYF
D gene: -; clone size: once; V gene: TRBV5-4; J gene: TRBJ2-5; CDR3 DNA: TGTGCCAGCAGCGTCGGACTCCTTAGGGCGACCCAGTACTTC; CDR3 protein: CASSVGLLRATQYF
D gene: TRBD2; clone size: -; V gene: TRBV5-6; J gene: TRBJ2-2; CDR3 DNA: TGTGCCAGCAGCTTGGAACCTAGCGGGGGGACCACCGGGGAGCTGTTTTTT; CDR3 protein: CASSLEPSGGTTGELFF
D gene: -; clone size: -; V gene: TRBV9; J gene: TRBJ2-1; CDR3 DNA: TGTGCCAGCAGCGTAGACACGAACAATGAGCAGTTCTTC; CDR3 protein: CASSVDTNNEQFF
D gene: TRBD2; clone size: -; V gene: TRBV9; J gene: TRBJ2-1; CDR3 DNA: TGTGCCAGCAGCGCTGGGGGGGGGTCCTACAATGAGCAGTTCTTC; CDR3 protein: CASSAGGGSYNEQFF
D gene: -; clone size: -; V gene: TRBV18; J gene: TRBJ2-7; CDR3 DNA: TGTGCCAGCTCACCAAGGTCGACTAGCTCCTACGAGCAGTACTTC; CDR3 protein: CASSPRSTSSYEQYF
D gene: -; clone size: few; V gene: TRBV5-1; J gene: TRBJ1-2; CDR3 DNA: TGCGCCAGCACCCTAGGTCCCGAATCTAAAGGGGATGGCTACACCTTC; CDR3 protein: CASTLGPESKGDGYTF
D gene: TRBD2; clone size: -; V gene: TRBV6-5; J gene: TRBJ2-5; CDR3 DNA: TGTGCCAGCCAGTTTGCGGGGGGGCAAGAGACCCAGTACTTC; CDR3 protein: CASQFAGGQETQYF
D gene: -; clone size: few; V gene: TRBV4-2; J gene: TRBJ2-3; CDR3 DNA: TGTGCCAGCAGCCAAATAAGGGAAGGGGCCGATACGCAGTATTTT; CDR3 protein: CASSQIREGADTQYF
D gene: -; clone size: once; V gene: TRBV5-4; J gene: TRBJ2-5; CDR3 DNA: TGTGCCAGCAGCTGGGCGGGGGGACAGTTAGAGACCCAGTACTTC; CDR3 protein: CASSWAGGQLETQYF
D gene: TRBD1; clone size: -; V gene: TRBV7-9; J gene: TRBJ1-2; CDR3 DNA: TGTGCCAGCAGCCTCCGGACAGGGAGATTGATGAACTATGGCTACACCTTC; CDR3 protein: CASSLRTGRLMNYGYTF
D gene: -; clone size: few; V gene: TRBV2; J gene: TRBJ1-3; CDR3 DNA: TGTGCCAGTACGCCGGCGGCAGCCTCTGGAAACACCATATATTTT; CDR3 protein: CASTPAAASGNTIYF
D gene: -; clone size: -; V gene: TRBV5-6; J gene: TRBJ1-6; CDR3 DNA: TGTGCCAGCAGCCTGGGGGGGCCCCTTAGTATCTCCTATAATTCACCCCTCCACTTT; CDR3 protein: CASSLGGPLSISYNSPLHF
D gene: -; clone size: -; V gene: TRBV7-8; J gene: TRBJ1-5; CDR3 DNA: TGTGCCAGCAGCCCCCCCGGGGGGGGCAATCAGCCCCAGCATTTT; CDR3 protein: CASSPPGGGNQPQHF
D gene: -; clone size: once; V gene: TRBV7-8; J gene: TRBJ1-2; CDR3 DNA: TGTGCCAGCAGCTTAGAAGGGGTATGGGGCTACACCTTC; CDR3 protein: CASSLEGVWGYTF
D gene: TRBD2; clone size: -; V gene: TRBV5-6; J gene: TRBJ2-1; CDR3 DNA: TGTGCCAGCAGCTTTCGCGGGGGGGACTACAATGAGCAGTTCTTC; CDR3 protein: CASSFRGGDYNEQFF
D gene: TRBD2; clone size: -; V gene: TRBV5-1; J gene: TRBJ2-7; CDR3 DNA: TGCGCCAGCAGCCATCAACTAGCGGGGGGGCCGGGAGAGCAGTACTTC; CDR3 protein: CASSHQLAGGPGEQYF
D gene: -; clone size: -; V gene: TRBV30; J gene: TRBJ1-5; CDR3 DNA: TGTGCCTGGAACAGGGACGGCAATCAGCCCCAGCATTTT; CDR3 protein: CAWNRDGNQPQHF
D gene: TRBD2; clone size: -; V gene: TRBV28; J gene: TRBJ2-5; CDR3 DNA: TGTGCCAGCAGTTCCCCTGGACTAGCGGGGAAAGAGACCCAGTACTTC; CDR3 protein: CASSSPGLAGKETQYF
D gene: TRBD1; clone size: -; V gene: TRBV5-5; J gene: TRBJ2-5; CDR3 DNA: TGTGCCAGCATCTCAGAGACAGGGGATATGTTGGAGACCCAGTACTTC; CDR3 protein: CASISETGDMLETQYF
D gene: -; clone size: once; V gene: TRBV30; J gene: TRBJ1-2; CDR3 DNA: TGTGCCTGGAGTGTACCGGGGGGTTCGGGCTACACCTTC; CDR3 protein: CAWSVPGGSGYTF
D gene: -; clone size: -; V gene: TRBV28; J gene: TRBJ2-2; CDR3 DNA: TGTGCCAGCAGTTCCCCGACCGGGGAGCTGTTTTTT; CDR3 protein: CASSSPTGELFF
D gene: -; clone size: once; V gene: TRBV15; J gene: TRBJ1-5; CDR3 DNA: TGTGCCACCAGCGTAACCGGGGGATCGCCCCAGCATTTT; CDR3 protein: CATSVTGGSPQHF
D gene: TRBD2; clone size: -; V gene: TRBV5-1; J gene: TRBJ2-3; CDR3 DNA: TGCGCCAGCAGCTTGGGTGTAGCGGGGGGCACAGATACGCAGTATTTT; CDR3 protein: CASSLGVAGGTDTQYF
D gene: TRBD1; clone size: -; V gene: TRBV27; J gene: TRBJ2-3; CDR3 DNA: TGTGCCACCACGACAGGGGGACGGGATACGCAGTATTTT; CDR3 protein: CATTTGGRDTQYF
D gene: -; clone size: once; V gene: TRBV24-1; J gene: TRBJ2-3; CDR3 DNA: TGTGCCACCAGTGAAAGTACATTTACAGATACGCAGTATTTT; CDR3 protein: CATSESTFTDTQYF
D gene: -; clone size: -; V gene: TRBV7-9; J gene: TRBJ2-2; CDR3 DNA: TGTGCCAGCAGCCACGATCTACAGGGAGTCGCCGGGGAGCTGTTTTTT; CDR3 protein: CASSHDLQGVAGELFF
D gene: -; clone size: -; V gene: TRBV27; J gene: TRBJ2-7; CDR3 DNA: TGTGCCAGCCCAGGGCCGACTTACTACGAGCAGTACTTC; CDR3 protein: CASPGPTYYEQYF
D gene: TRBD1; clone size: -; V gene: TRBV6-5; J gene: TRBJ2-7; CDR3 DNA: TGTGCCAGCAGCAGGGGGAACGAGCAGTACTTC; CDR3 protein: CASSRGNEQYF
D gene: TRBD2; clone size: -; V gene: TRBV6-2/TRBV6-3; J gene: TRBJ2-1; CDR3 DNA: TGTGCCAGCAGTTACTCGAGGACTAGCGGGGGAGGTGAGCAGTTCTTC; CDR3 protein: CASSYSRTSGGGEQFF
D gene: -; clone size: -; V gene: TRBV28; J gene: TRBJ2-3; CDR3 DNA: TGTGCCAGCCGTTCTTACACAGATACGCAGTATTTT; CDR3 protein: CASRSYTDTQYF
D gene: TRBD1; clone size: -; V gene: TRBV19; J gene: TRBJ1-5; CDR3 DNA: TGTGCCAGTAGTATTTCAGGGACAGGGGGTGGGCAGCCCCAGCATTTT; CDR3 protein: CASSISGTGGGQPQHF
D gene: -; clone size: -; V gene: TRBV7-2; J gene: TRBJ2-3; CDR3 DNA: TGTGCCAGCAGCTTAGGACAGCATAGTTTCACAGATACGCAGTATTTT; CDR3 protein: CASSLGQHSFTDTQYF
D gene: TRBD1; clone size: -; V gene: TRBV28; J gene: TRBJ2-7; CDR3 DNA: TGTGCCAGCAGTCTAAGTGACAGGGGAAATGCGGGCGAGCAGTACTTC; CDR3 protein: CASSLSDRGNAGEQYF
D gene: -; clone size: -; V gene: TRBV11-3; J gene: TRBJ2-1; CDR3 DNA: TGTGCCAGCAGCTTAGGACAGGCCAATGAGCAGTTCTTC; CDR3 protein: CASSLGQANEQFF
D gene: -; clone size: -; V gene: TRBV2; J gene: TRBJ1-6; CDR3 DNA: TGTGCCAGCAGACAGTTATCCATGGGTCCCCTCCACTTT; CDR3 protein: CASRQLSMGPLHF
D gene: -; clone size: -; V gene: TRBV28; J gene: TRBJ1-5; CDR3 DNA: TGTGCCAGCAGTTTATCGACAGGACTGGTTTGGGATCAGCCCCAGCATTTT; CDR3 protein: CASSLSTGLVWDQPQHF
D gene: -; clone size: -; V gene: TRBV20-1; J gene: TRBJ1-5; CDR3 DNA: TGCAGTGCTAGTCTGGGACATAATAGCAATCAGCCCCAGCATTTT; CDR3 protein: CSASLGHNSNQPQHF
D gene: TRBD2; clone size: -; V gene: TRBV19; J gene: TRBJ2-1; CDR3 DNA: TGTGCCAGTAGTATAGGCCTAGCGGGGGGTTACAATGAGCAGTTCTTC; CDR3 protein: CASSIGLAGGYNEQFF
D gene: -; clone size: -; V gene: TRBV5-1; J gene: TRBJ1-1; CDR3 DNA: TGCGCCAGCAGCGACGACTACACTGAAGCTTTCTTT; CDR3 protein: CASSDDYTEAFF
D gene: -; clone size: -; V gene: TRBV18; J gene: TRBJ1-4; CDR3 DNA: TGTGCCAGCTCCCCTCCCCCGGGTGAAAAACTGTTTTTT; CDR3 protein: CASSPPPGEKLFF
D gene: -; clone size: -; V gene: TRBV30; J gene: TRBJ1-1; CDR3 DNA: TGTGCCTGGAGCAGACAGATGAACACTGAAGCTTTCTTT; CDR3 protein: CAWSRQMNTEAFF
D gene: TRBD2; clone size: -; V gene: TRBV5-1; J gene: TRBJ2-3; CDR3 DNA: TGCGCCAGCAGCCGTCTGACTAGCGTTCCAGATACGCAGTATTTT; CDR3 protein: CASSRLTSVPDTQYF
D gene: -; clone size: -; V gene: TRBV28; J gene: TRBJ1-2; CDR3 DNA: TGTGCCAGCGGGGCCTGGGGCTACACCTTC; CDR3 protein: CASGAWGYTF
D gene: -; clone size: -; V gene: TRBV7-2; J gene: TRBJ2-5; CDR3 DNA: TGTGCCAGCAGCTCCCCTGTGATAGAAAAGACCCAGTACTTC; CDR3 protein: CASSSPVIEKTQYF
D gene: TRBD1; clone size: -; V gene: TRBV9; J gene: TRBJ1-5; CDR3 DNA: TGTGCCAGCAGCCCCGGGACAGGGGGTGGTTATAGCAATCAGCCCCAGCATTTT; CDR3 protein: CASSPGTGGGYSNQPQHF
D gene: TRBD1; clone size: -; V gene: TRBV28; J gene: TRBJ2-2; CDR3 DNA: TGTGCCAGCACCGGACAGGGGTTTCTAAACACCGGGGAGCTGTTTTTT; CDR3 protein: CASTGQGFLNTGELFF